Ten or more counts support the clone carrying this TCR beta chain. Its antigen is not known. The data were obtained in a study of T cell repertoires in cytomegalovirus infection. The overall study: An indication of both CMV infection and matching HLA type came from public TCR beta signatures.

General study points: Carriers of CMV plus the relevant HLA were identified by cumulative public TCR beta family frequency.

TCRdb re-analysed the reads in MiXCR, keeping a single row per CDR3 protein. The table lists around 440,000 distinct CDR3 sequences, around 11% of them singletons. The sequence was obtained from a human donor in good health (CMV status not recorded). Some clones in this sample may be carry-over from other donors' samples. Sequencing was done on a sample of PBMCs.

The chain's CDR3 is CASSLYLGDRGRSNTEAFF. CDR3 DNA: TGTGCCAGCAGCTTATATCTAGGGGACAGGGGGCGAAGCAACACTGAAGCTTTCTTT. This rearrangement joins TRBV11-2 to TRBJ1-1, with TRBD1 matching 12 bases. J gave up 2 bases and V 2 bases, and 12 bases lay outside the gene matches. Germline V gives CDR1 SGHAT, CDR2 FQNNGV. CDR3 length equals 19 residues.